This is a list of T cell receptor beta chains from one sample in a study of T cell responses to AZD1222 COVID-19 vaccine. TCRdb keeps only in-frame clones here, not all; method: immunoSEQ multiplex PCR. The sample records 120,000 or so clones, around 84% being singletons. The sample in question was peripheral blood, obtained 28 days after the second AZD1222 dose. The receptors originated from an adult who received the AZD1222 COVID-19 vaccine. The CDR3 runs from the conserved cysteine through the conserved F or W. D genes are given only for firm matches. Some rows have no size entry. The others give once, few or many, or a class for an expanded clone.

d_gene	v_gene	abundance	j_gene	CDR3nt	CDR3aa
.	TRBV5-6	few	TRBJ2-3	TGTGCCAGCAGCCCACAGAGAGGGATGACAGATACGCAGTATTTT	CASSPQRGMTDTQYF
.	TRBV5-1	.	TRBJ1-2	TGCGCCAGCAGCCCTCCGGACATAGCTTATGGCTACACCTTC	CASSPPDIAYGYTF
TRBD2	TRBV29-1	few	TRBJ2-3	TGCAGCGTTGGGGCTAGCGGGGGGGGCACAGATACGCAGTATTTT	CSVGASGGGTDTQYF
TRBD2	TRBV5-1	.	TRBJ2-1	TGCGCCAGCAGCTTGAGTAGCGGGGGATACAATGAGCAGTTCTTC	CASSLSSGGYNEQFF
.	TRBV3-1/TRBV3-2	.	TRBJ1-2	TGTGCCAGCAGCCAAGACTATGGCTACACCTTC	CASSQDYGYTF
.	TRBV7-9	.	TRBJ1-3	TGTGCCAGCAGCTTATTGACCTCTGGAAACACCATATATTTT	CASSLLTSGNTIYF
TRBD2	TRBV9	.	TRBJ2-3	TGTGCCAGCAGCTTCGGACTAGCGGGGACGGTCCGCACAGATACGCAGTATTTT	CASSFGLAGTVRTDTQYF
.	TRBV20-1	few	TRBJ1-2	TGCAGTGCTAGAGATACGGTAGGCTACACCTTC	CSARDTVGYTF
TRBD1	TRBV7-2	.	TRBJ1-5	TGTGCCAGCAGCTTAAGGCCAGGGACAGGAAGTTTCCAGCCCCAGCATTTT	CASSLRPGTGSFQPQHF
.	TRBV24-1	.	TRBJ2-1	TGTGCCATTTCGGACTCGATTTACAATGAGCAGTTCTTC	CAISDSIYNEQFF
.	TRBV6-5	.	TRBJ2-5	TGTGCCAGCAGTTCCGGGGCCGGTAGGACCCAGTACTTC	CASSSGAGRTQYF
TRBD1	TRBV4-3	.	TRBJ2-1	TGCGCCAGCAGCCAACAACCTCACGGGACAGGGGGAGCCTACAATGAGCAGTTCTTC	CASSQQPHGTGGAYNEQFF
TRBD1	TRBV19	.	TRBJ2-4	TGTGCCAGTAGTCCCTGGTCCGGGACAGGGGCCAAAAACATTCAGTACTTC	CASSPWSGTGAKNIQYF
.	TRBV3-1/TRBV3-2	.	TRBJ1-1	TGTGCCAGCAGCCAAGAGGGGGGGCCGGACACTGAAGCTTTCTTT	CASSQEGGPDTEAFF